One sample yielded the 25 T cell receptor beta chains listed below, sequenced in a study of monozygotic twins with inflammatory bowel disease. TCRdb reprocessed the 5' RACE reads; each CDR3 protein has one entry and no DNA is given. Its table lists fewer than 550,000 distinct CDR3 sequences. Source material: blood. Every receptor here comes from a human donor with ulcerative colitis or Crohn's disease, or a healthy co-twin of an affected twin (not recorded which).

This rearrangement joins TRBV3-1 to TRBJ1-1; the D gene TCRdb calls, TRBD1, cannot be checked with no DNA. The CDR3 is 14 amino acids. Germline loops: CDR1 LGHDT, CDR2 YNNKEL (reference sequence). CDR3 region: CASSRGGGRTEAFF.

The rearrangement joins TRBV7-2 to TRBJ1-3. Per the germline V gene, CDR1 is SGHTA and CDR2 is FQGNSA. The CDR3 has 16 residues. This CDR3 reads CASSLGTARIGNTIYF.

Here the CDR3 reads CASSETSSFPSGTDTQYF. V gene TRBV11-2 combines with J gene TRBJ2-3; TCRdb indicates TRBD2, and absent DNA this call remains unverified. CDR1 is SGHAT, CDR2 FQNNGV, per germline. This CDR3 is 18 amino acids long.

V and J are TRBV20-1 and TRBJ1-2. The CDR3 consists of 13 residues. Per the germline V gene, CDR1 is DFQATT and CDR2 is SNEGSKA (reference sequence). The CDR3 sequence is CSARDYTSQGYTF.

V usage is TRBV7-9 and J usage is TRBJ2-7; the D call of TRBD2 rests on TCRdb alone, since no DNA is present to check it. There are 16 residues in the CDR3. Germline-derived CDR1 and CDR2 are SEHNR and FQNEAQ (reference sequence). The CDR3 protein is CASSLGRLAGTYEQYF.

The chain carries TRBV30 and TRBJ1-1; there is no DNA to check the TCRdb D call of TRBD1. Germline CDR1 is GTSNPN and CDR2 is SVGIG (reference sequence). There are 15 residues in the CDR3. CDR3 in amino acids: CAWTRDNFGNTEAFF.

This chain connects TRBV12-3 or TRBV12-4 to TRBJ1-1; TCRdb gives TRBD1 as the D gene, but with no DNA this cannot be confirmed. The CDR3 runs 13 residues. The chain's CDR3 is CASRERGTTEAFF.

The rearrangement joins TRBV6-1 to TRBJ2-4; no DNA is available, so the TRBD2 call from TCRdb remains unchecked. The CDR3 loop spans 14 amino acids. CDR1 is MNHNS, CDR2 SASEGT, per germline. CDR3 residues: CASSASSGSNIQYF.

The rearrangement links TRBV7-2 to TRBJ1-1. The V gene's germline CDR1 is SGHTA and CDR2 FQGNSA. The CDR3 extends over 13 amino acids. This CDR3 is CASSLSPLRSAFF.

The genes are TRBV18 and TRBJ2-7. This CDR3 region has 15 residues. From germline, CDR1 is KGHSH and CDR2 LQKENI. The CDR3 region is CASSRQGDAFYEQYF.

The chain is built from TRBV20-1 and TRBJ1-3; with no DNA, the TCRdb D assignment of TRBD1 cannot be verified. CDR1 DFQATT and CDR2 SNEGSKA come from the germline V gene (reference sequence). The CDR3 covers 14 residues. The chain's CDR3 is CSASQGARGNTIYF.

The genes are TRBV29-1 and TRBJ2-3; TCRdb proposes TRBD2, but this gene call is untestable without DNA. The CDR3 sequence is 14 residues long. The germline gives CDR1 SQVTM, CDR2 ANQGSEA. This CDR3 is CSVVWLAGGDTQYF.

The rearrangement joins TRBV7-2 to TRBJ1-3; the TCRdb call, TRBD1, lacks DNA for checking. The CDR3 spans 15 residues. The germline V gene encodes CDR1 SGHTA and CDR2 FQGNSA. The CDR3 here is CASSFNRARGNTIYF.

This chain uses TRBV12-3 or TRBV12-4 with TRBJ2-7; the D gene TCRdb calls, TRBD1, cannot be checked with no DNA. This CDR3 comprises 14 residues. The CDR3 spells CASSLEQTAYEQYF.

This chain uses TRBV24-1 with TRBJ2-3. The germline V gene encodes CDR1 KGHDR and CDR2 SFDVKD. CDR3 length: 14 residues. The CDR3: CATSGVSATDTQYF.

CDR3 residues: CASSFARGTGELFF. The rearrangement joins TRBV19 to TRBJ2-2; without DNA, the TCRdb call of TRBD1 cannot be checked. Germline-derived CDR1 and CDR2 are LNHDA and SQIVND (reference sequence). The CDR3 totals 14 residues. Based on the CDR3 plus reference TRBV19 and TRBJ2-2, the full variable domain is DGGITQSPKYLFRKEGQNVTLSCEQNLNHDAMYWYRQDPGQGLRLIYYSQIVNDFQKGDIAEGYSVSREKKESFPLTVTSAQKNPTAFYLCASSFARGTGELFFGEGSRLTVL.

The genes are TRBV3-1 and TRBJ2-7; the TCRdb call, TRBD2, lacks DNA for checking. The germline gives CDR1 LGHDT, CDR2 YNNKEL (reference sequence). This CDR3 contains 14 residues. CDR3 sequence: CASSHSGGSYEQYF.

J is TRBJ2-1 and V is TRBV7-9; TCRdb picks TRBD2, but there is no DNA to check that call. Per the germline V gene, CDR1 is SEHNR and CDR2 is FQNEAQ (reference sequence). The CDR3 totals 16 residues. CDR3 region: CASSLLTSGSGGEQFF.

The rearrangement joins TRBV2 to TRBJ1-2. Per the germline V gene, CDR1 is SNHLY and CDR2 is FYNNEI. CDR3 size: 13 residues. CDR3 sequence reads: CASREDSNYGYTF.

The chain joins TRBV7-2 to TRBJ2-7; TCRdb's D call of TRBD2 is untestable without DNA. The germline V gene has CDR1 SGHTA and CDR2 FQGNSA. This CDR3 region has 15 residues. The CDR3 here is CASRSGLAGVREQYF.

V gene TRBV19 combines with J gene TRBJ2-3; the TCRdb call, TRBD2, lacks DNA for checking. This CDR3 comprises 15 residues. Germline CDR1 and CDR2: LNHDA and SQIVND (reference sequence). The CDR3 here is CASSRKAGVIDTQYF. The full variable domain, its missing parts supplied by reference TRBV19 and TRBJ2-3, is DGGITQSPKYLFRKEGQNVTLSCEQNLNHDAMYWYRQDPGQGLRLIYYSQIVNDFQKGDIAEGYSVSREKKESFPLTVTSAQKNPTAFYLCASSRKAGVIDTQYFGPGTRLTVL.

J is TRBJ1-2 and V is TRBV11-2; TCRdb designates TRBD1, a call that cannot be tested without DNA. CDR3 length: 14 amino acids. The germline CDR1 and CDR2 sequences are SGHAT and FQNNGV. The CDR3 here is CASSRRQTLEGYTF.

This chain uses TRBV7-9 with TRBJ2-7; lacking DNA, the TRBD2 call made by TCRdb goes unchecked. The germline V gene has CDR1 SEHNR and CDR2 FQNEAQ (reference sequence). The CDR3 is made up of 13 amino acids. The chain's CDR3 is CASNGQGRDEQYF.

This chain links TRBV6-5 with TRBJ1-5. CDR1 is MNHEY, CDR2 SVGAGI, per germline. The CDR3 loop spans 13 amino acids. This CDR3 reads CASSYSALEPQHF.

The V call is TRBV18, the J call TRBJ1-1; the TCRdb D gene call, TRBD1, has no DNA to confirm it. Germline lookup yields CDR1 KGHSH and CDR2 LQKENI. The CDR3 contains 16 residues. This CDR3 is CASSPGLGGQNTEAFF.